This T cell receptor beta chain was recorded in a study of cytomegalovirus exposure and HLA in healthy donors. The CDR3 totals 11 residues. Germline V gene sequence: CDR1 DFQATT, CDR2 SNEGSKA (reference sequence). Trimming pared 5 bases from V and 4 bases from J, leaving 9 bases between. Use of 60 Vbeta and 13 Jbeta primers characterized the PCR. Profiled with immunoSEQ multiplex PCR; TCRdb holds only in-frame clones, not every one. The sample lists about 130,000 clones, about 78% seen once, with 2.9% in the top ten. Regarding the study as a whole: In vitro confirmation showed three CMV-associated chains to be CMV antigen specific.

Among the donors, all were healthy bone marrow donors. There was no recording of CMV serostatus for this donor. Notes on this clone: Antigen: not known.

V usage is TRBV20-1 and J usage is TRBJ2-7; weak D call: TRBD2 (5 bases). The source of this sequence is a human donor in good health. The sample taken for sequencing was PBMCs. CDR3: CSAASGYEQYF. Written as DNA, the CDR3 is TGCAGTGCTGCCTCGGGGTACGAGCAGTACTTC.